The 16 T cell receptor beta chains reported below all come from one sample, sequenced in a study of blood T cell repertoires in COVID-19. Measured with immunoSEQ multiplex PCR; TCRdb has only the in-frame clones, and not every one. The sample lists fewer than 150,000 clones, around 81% occurring once. Sequenced material: peripheral blood. The receptor source for this set is a man between 65 and 85 years old with acute or convalescent COVID-19.

This clone was seen more than once but under ten times. CDR3 sequence reads: CASSIDLGDSSSPLHF. CDR3 in DNA: TGTGCCAGTAGTATAGATCTGGGGGACAGCTCTTCACCCCTCCACTTT. The V call is TRBV19, the J call TRBJ1-6; 7 bases map to TRBD1. This CDR3 has 16 residues. Germline CDR1 reads LNHDA; CDR2 reads SQIVND (reference sequence). V trimming: 0 bases; J trimming: 9 bases; junction bases outside the gene matches: 8.

The gene calls are TRBV3-1 (or the pseudogene TRBV3-2) and TRBJ2-4, with a possible D match to TRBD2 (5 bases). V was trimmed by 1 base and J by 7 bases, leaving 5 bases between them. Germline CDR1 reads LGHDT; CDR2 reads YNNKEL (reference sequence). The CDR3 spans 12 residues. The CDR3 bases are TGTGCCAGCAGCCAAGCGGGGAACATTCAGTACTTC. Protein product: CASSQAGNIQYF.

The rearrangement uses TRBV11-1 and TRBJ1-2; no clear D. V was shortened by 3 bases and J by 6 bases, with 17 bases between the two germline ends. The CDR3 is 15 amino acids. The germline V gene encodes CDR1 SGHAT and CDR2 FQDESV (reference sequence). The CDR3 coding sequence is TGTGCCAGCAGCTTTAGACAAGGCCATCGCGATGGCTACACCTTC. Encoded protein: CASSFRQGHRDGYTF.

The rearrangement uses TRBV7-3 and TRBJ2-7, with 10 bases that match TRBD2. V shed 5 bases, J shed 2 bases, and the junction held 6 bases outside the gene matches. CDR1 and CDR2 from the germline V gene are SGHTA and FQGTGA. The length of the CDR3 is 15 residues. DNA for the CDR3: TGTGCCAGCAGCCTGCATAGCGGGGGGCCCTACGAGCAGTACTTC. Its protein is CASSLHSGGPYEQYF.

This clone was seen once. CDR3 DNA sequence: TGTGCCAGCAGCCGAACGACAGGGTTGGAGACCCAGTACTTC. Its translation: CASSRTTGLETQYF. The chain recombines TRBV5-6 with TRBJ2-5, with 7 positions matching TRBD1. The junction had 8 bases not matched to a gene; V was cut back by 4 bases and J by 5 bases. Germline V CDR1 and CDR2: SGHDT, YYEEEE. The CDR3 loop spans 14 amino acids.

Regarding this clone: The junction and the germline gene differ at one end; a read error may be behind it. The J gene is TRBJ1-5, the V gene TRBV30, with 10 bases identical to TRBD1. CDR1 is GTSNPN, CDR2 SVGIG, per germline (reference sequence). This CDR3 is built from 15 residues. In DNA form, the CDR3 reads TGTGCATGGACAGTGGACAGGGGGTTCAATCAGCCCCAGCATTTT. It translates to CAWTVDRGFNQPQHF.

This clone came up a few times. This chain joins TRBV9 and TRBJ2-6, with 8 bases aligning to TRBD2. J lost 4 bases, V lost 0 bases, and 12 bases had no gene match. CDR3 length: 19 amino acids. Looked up from germline, CDR1 is SGDLS and CDR2 is YYNGEE. CDR3: CASSVGLGRVRPGANVLTF. CDR3 in DNA: TGTGCCAGCAGCGTAGGTCTCGGGAGGGTACGGCCCGGGGCCAACGTCCTGACTTTC.

The gene calls are TRBV7-3 and TRBJ2-3; 8 positions match TRBD2. The V gene's germline CDR1 is SGHTA and CDR2 FQGTGA. The J segment lost 2 bases and the V segment lost 6 bases, leaving 10 bases of the junction unmatched. This CDR3 is 16 amino acids long. The CDR3 sequence: CASRRGGPTFTDTQYF. For the CDR3, the DNA is TGTGCCAGCAGACGCGGGGGGCCTACTTTCACAGATACGCAGTATTTT.

The chain employs TRBV6-2 or TRBV6-3 and TRBJ1-5, with D possibly being TRBD1 (6 bases). Trimming removed 4 bases from V and 2 bases from J, with 12 bases in between. CDR1 is MNHEY and CDR2 is SVGEGT in the germline V gene. The CDR3 spans 15 residues. CDR3 in DNA: TGTGCCAGCAGTTCGGACAGCAGGGGCAATCAGCCCCAGCATTTT. Its translation: CASSSDSRGNQPQHF.

A single count supports this clone. The chain employs TRBV6-6 and TRBJ1-2; maybe TRBD1 (5 bases). The CDR3 totals 14 residues. The germline V gene has CDR1 MNHNY and CDR2 SVGAGI (reference sequence). The V end lost 8 bases, the J end lost 8 bases, and 21 bases lay between the germline ends. In DNA, the CDR3 is TGTGCCAGCTGGGTCGGGGGTCCACCACACGGCTACACCTTC. Translating it yields CASWVGGPPHGYTF.

The chain links TRBV12-3 or TRBV12-4 to TRBJ1-4; D unclear. The CDR3 totals 13 residues. With 6 bases removed from V and 0 bases from J, the gap between germline ends came to 5 bases. This chain's CDR3 is CASRATTNEKLFF. The CDR3 bases are TGTGCCAGCAGGGCAACAACTAATGAAAAACTGTTTTTT.

This clone was seen a handful of times. The chain combines TRBV20-1 with TRBJ1-2; D unclear. Germline CDR1 DFQATT, CDR2 SNEGSKA (reference sequence). The CDR3 has 15 amino acids. The V and J ends lost 3 bases and 0 bases respectively, with 14 bases between them. The CDR3 sequence is CSASSTSGTNYGYTF. CDR3 DNA sequence: TGCAGTGCTAGTAGTACCTCCGGGACTAACTATGGCTACACCTTC.

This rearrangement joins TRBV7-3 to TRBJ1-4; TRBD1 agrees at 8 bases. Per germline, CDR1 SGHTA and CDR2 FQGTGA. V was clipped by 4 bases and J by 1 base; unmatched bases: 2. The CDR3 covers 15 residues. DNA of the CDR3: TGTGCCAGCAGCTCAACAGGGGGAACTAATGAAAAACTGTTTTTT. The encoded protein is CASSSTGGTNEKLFF.

This clone was seen only a few times. The chain couples TRBV7-9 to TRBJ1-4; 9 bases fit TRBD1. The trim removed 5 bases at V and 6 bases at J, leaving 10 bases unmatched. This CDR3 has 16 amino acids. Looked up from germline, CDR1 is SEHNR and CDR2 is FQNEAQ (reference sequence). The CDR3 DNA is TGTGCCAGCAGCACCAGAACAGGGGGCGCGGATGAAAAACTGTTTTTT. It translates to CASSTRTGGADEKLFF.

The chain has TRBV28 and TRBJ2-7; TRBD1 agrees at 8 bases. The CDR3 has 13 amino acids. V lost 8 bases to trimming and J lost 4 bases; unmatched junction nucleotides: 7. Germline V gives CDR1 MDHEN, CDR2 SYDVKM. The CDR3 protein is CASLRTGGYEQYF. The CDR3 DNA reads TGTGCCAGCCTAAGAACAGGGGGGTACGAGCAGTACTTC.

The gene calls are TRBV18 and TRBJ1-1; TRBD1 is a possible D gene (6 bases). CDR1 and CDR2 (germline): KGHSH, LQKENI. This CDR3 comprises 13 residues. The V end was cut by 2 bases, the J end by 7 bases, with 11 bases between. DNA for the CDR3: TGTGCCAGCTCACCAGGGGACACGTTTGAAGCTTTCTTT. This sequence encodes CASSPGDTFEAFF.